The clone carrying this TCR beta chain was picked up many times. The sample belongs to a study of identical twins. Germline assignment: CDR1 SNHLY and CDR2 FYNNEI. V dropped 2 bases and J dropped 0 bases, with 15 bases sitting between them. CDR3 size: 17 residues. MiXCR, run by TCRdb on the 5' RACE reads, gives a single entry per CDR3 protein. The sample includes around 1.7 million distinct CDR3 sequences, under 35% of them seen just once. Material: cord blood. This rearrangement joins TRBV2 to TRBJ2-3; possibly TRBD1 for D (5 bases). The sequence came from a newborn girl in good health. CDR3 region: CASSERHKGLSTDTQYF. As DNA, the CDR3 is TGTGCCAGCAGTGAACGCCATAAGGGGCTGAGCACAGATACGCAGTATTTT.